These T cell receptor beta chains were read from a single sample in a study of beta chain features in type 1 diabetes. The data were produced by immunoSEQ multiplex PCR, yet TCRdb's version contains in-frame clones alone and is incomplete. The sample records 65,000 to 100,000 clones, roughly 34% being singletons. Sequencing was done on a sample of stem cell memory CD4+ T cells from blood. The origin of the receptors is a woman younger than 30 in good health. CDR3s include the opening cysteine and the closing phenylalanine or tryptophan. The D gene is left open where the match is weak. Expanded clones get a size class; other rows say once, few or many, or leave the size out.

few	TRBV5-1	TRBJ2-7	TRBD1	CASSFQTGDEQYF	TGCGCCAGCAGCTTCCAGACAGGGGACGAGCAGTACTTC
.	TRBV9	TRBJ1-3	.	CASSPPLAGNTIYF	TGTGCCAGCAGCCCCCCCTTAGCTGGAAACACCATATATTTT
.	TRBV7-2	TRBJ1-2	TRBD1	CASSLAGQGYGYTF	TGTGCCAGCAGCCTAGCCGGACAGGGCTATGGCTACACCTTC
few	TRBV9	TRBJ2-7	.	CASSVDTHSYEQYF	TGTGCCAGCAGCGTCGACACCCACTCCTACGAGCAGTACTTC
.	TRBV2	TRBJ2-5	.	CASKHRDVETQYF	TGTGCCAGCAAGCACAGGGATGTAGAGACCCAGTACTTC
.	TRBV4-2	TRBJ2-5	.	CASSQVLRETQYF	TGTGCCAGCAGCCAAGTCCTGCGGGAGACCCAGTACTTC
.	TRBV6-5	TRBJ2-7	.	CASSPAGTRSYEQYF	TGTGCCAGCAGCCCCGCCGGGACTCGGTCCTACGAGCAGTACTTC
.	TRBV30	TRBJ2-5	.	CAWGAGIETQYF	TGTGCCTGGGGGGCAGGGATAGAGACCCAGTACTTC
.	TRBV30	TRBJ2-1	.	CAWTPYSANNNEQFF	TGTGCCTGGACCCCATATAGCGCAAACAACAATGAGCAGTTCTTC
.	TRBV6-1	TRBJ2-7	TRBD2	CAILGSGGGYEQYF	TGTGCCATCCTGGGGTCCGGGGGAGGGTACGAGCAGTACTTC
.	TRBV5-4	TRBJ1-1	.	CASSLKSGNTEAFF	TGTGCCAGCAGCTTAAAATCGGGGAACACTGAAGCTTTCTTT
.	TRBV5-1	TRBJ1-1	.	CASSLGIQGHTEAFF	TGCGCCAGCAGCTTGGGGATCCAGGGTCACACTGAAGCTTTCTTT
.	TRBV18	TRBJ2-1	.	CASSPTRVGEQFF	TGTGCCAGCTCACCAACGCGGGTAGGTGAGCAGTTCTTC
few	TRBV18	TRBJ1-6	.	CASSPNEVNSPLHF	TGTGCCAGCTCACCAAACGAGGTGAATTCACCCCTCCACTTT
.	TRBV29-1	TRBJ1-1	.	CSVVLNTEAFF	TGCAGCGTTGTTCTTAACACTGAAGCTTTCTTT
.	TRBV18	TRBJ2-1	TRBD2	CASSLLTSGRAYNEQFF	TGTGCCAGCTCACTTTTGACTAGCGGGAGGGCTTACAATGAGCAGTTCTTC
few	TRBV7-2	TRBJ1-3	TRBD1	CASTPWRDRANTIYF	TGTGCCAGCACCCCCTGGAGGGACAGGGCTAACACCATATATTTT
few	TRBV7-2	TRBJ2-2	.	CASSHGGGRTGELFF	TGTGCCAGCAGCCACGGGGGAGGACGCACCGGGGAGCTGTTTTTT
.	TRBV30	TRBJ1-1	.	CAWARTGGTEAFF	TGTGCCTGGGCCCGCACGGGGGGGACTGAAGCTTTCTTT
few	TRBV25-1	TRBJ2-3	.	CASSEYTAVDNTQYF	TGTGCCAGCAGTGAATACACAGCGGTCGATAATACGCAGTATTTT
.	TRBV6-1	TRBJ2-7	TRBD1	CASSFYRGRGTEQYF	TGTGCCAGCAGTTTCTACAGGGGGCGCGGGACCGAGCAGTACTTC
.	TRBV5-1	TRBJ2-1	TRBD1	CATGTGGPNEQFF	TGCGCCACCGGGACAGGGGGGCCCAATGAGCAGTTCTTC
.	TRBV10-3	TRBJ1-5	.	CATSEDSNQPQHF	TGTGCCACCTCAGAGGATAGCAATCAGCCCCAGCATTTT
few	TRBV19	TRBJ2-4	.	CASSMKADLAKNIQYF	TGTGCCAGTAGTATGAAAGCGGATTTAGCCAAAAACATTCAGTACTTC
.	TRBV4-1	TRBJ2-1	TRBD2	CASSQSPGGAEYNEQFF	TGCGCCAGCAGCCAGAGCCCCGGGGGGGCAGAATACAATGAGCAGTTCTTC
.	TRBV4-2	TRBJ2-4	.	CASSRGERGWAKNIQYF	TGTGCCAGCAGCCGGGGGGAGCGAGGGTGGGCCAAAAACATTCAGTACTTC
.	TRBV18	TRBJ1-1	TRBD1	CASSVGQGIVQAEAFF	TGTGCCAGCTCCGTAGGACAGGGAATTGTCCAGGCTGAAGCTTTCTTT
.	TRBV9	TRBJ2-5	TRBD2	CASSVSSLAGGETQYF	TGTGCCAGCAGCGTCAGTTCCCTAGCGGGAGGCGAGACCCAGTACTTC
.	TRBV29-1	TRBJ2-1	TRBD2	CSVGGKRELYNEQFF	TGCAGCGTTGGGGGCAAGCGGGAGCTCTACAATGAGCAGTTCTTC
.	TRBV5-1	TRBJ2-7	.	CASSSGHGSYEQYF	TGCGCCAGCAGCTCCGGACACGGCTCCTACGAGCAGTACTTC
.	TRBV2	TRBJ1-4	.	CASSPPWRADNEKLFF	TGTGCCAGCAGTCCCCCGTGGAGGGCGGATAATGAAAAACTGTTTTTT
few	TRBV7-2	TRBJ1-2	TRBD1	CASSSPGGQGKRGYTF	TGTGCCAGCAGCTCCCCAGGGGGACAGGGGAAAAGGGGCTACACCTTC
few	TRBV10-3	TRBJ2-1	TRBD2	CAISTGTSGLSSYNEQFF	TGTGCCATCAGTACCGGGACTAGCGGGCTCAGCTCCTACAATGAGCAGTTCTTC
.	TRBV4-1	TRBJ2-7	TRBD2	CASSPSTSGIGPYEQYF	TGCGCCAGCAGCCCCTCGACTAGCGGGATAGGCCCCTACGAGCAGTACTTC
.	TRBV5-6	TRBJ1-2	.	CASSPWVRGHYGYTF	TGTGCCAGCAGCCCGTGGGTCAGGGGACACTATGGCTACACCTTC
.	TRBV9	TRBJ1-1	TRBD1	CASSLLSTGDTEAFF	TGTGCCAGCAGCTTACTTTCGACAGGGGACACTGAAGCTTTCTTT
few	TRBV6-1	TRBJ2-7	TRBD1	CASTPTGGQLYEQYF	TGTGCCAGCACCCCGACAGGGGGCCAACTTTACGAGCAGTACTTC
few	TRBV12-5	TRBJ1-1	.	CASGMGLMNTEAFF	TGTGCTAGTGGCATGGGACTGATGAACACTGAAGCTTTCTTT
.	TRBV7-8	TRBJ2-1	TRBD2	CASRRTSGRDYNEQFF	TGTGCCAGCAGGCGGACTAGCGGGAGGGACTACAATGAGCAGTTCTTC
.	TRBV2	TRBJ2-3	.	CASTVQRGAADTQYF	TGTGCCAGCACGGTCCAACGGGGGGCAGCAGATACGCAGTATTTT
.	TRBV5-1	TRBJ2-7	.	CASSPPDRPTHEQYF	TGCGCCAGCAGCCCCCCCGACAGGCCAACTCACGAGCAGTACTTC
.	TRBV7-8	TRBJ2-3	.	CASSPQEDTQYF	TGTGCCAGCAGCCCCCAGGAAGATACGCAGTATTTT
few	TRBV7-9	TRBJ2-5	.	CASSPWTRGETQYF	TGTGCCAGCAGCCCTTGGACAAGGGGAGAGACCCAGTACTTC
.	TRBV6-6	TRBJ1-6	TRBD1	CASSRQGNNSPLHF	TGTGCCAGCAGTCGACAGGGAAATAATTCACCCCTCCACTTT
few	TRBV29-1	TRBJ2-7	.	CSVEDGGEQYF	TGCAGCGTTGAAGATGGGGGGGAGCAGTACTTC
.	TRBV6-9	TRBJ2-1	.	CASNNNEQFF	TGTGCCAGCAACAACAATGAGCAGTTCTTC
.	TRBV11-2	TRBJ1-1	.	CASSLFKGQNTEAFF	TGTGCCAGCAGCTTATTTAAAGGACAGAACACTGAAGCTTTCTTT
.	TRBV9	TRBJ2-1	.	CASSLGLISSYNEQFF	TGTGCCAGCAGCCTAGGACTTATCAGCTCCTACAATGAGCAGTTCTTC
.	TRBV5-8	TRBJ2-5	.	CASSLGEGRSQYF	TGTGCCAGCAGCTTGGGTGAGGGTCGGTCCCAGTACTTC
once	TRBV7-9	TRBJ1-2	.	CASSLDRGRNNYGYTF	TGTGCCAGCAGCTTAGACCGGGGAAGGAATAACTATGGCTACACCTTC
.	TRBV27	TRBJ1-5	TRBD1	CASSMTGPNQPQHF	TGTGCCAGCAGCATGACAGGGCCTAATCAGCCCCAGCATTTT